The rows below give T cell receptor beta chains drawn from one sample of a study of blood T cell repertoires in COVID-19. The repertoire was sequenced with immunoSEQ multiplex PCR; TCRdb's copy has only in-frame clones and lacks some. The sample gives about 270,000 clones, approximately 77% of which show up once; 3.1% is in the top ten. Material: peripheral blood. These receptors all come from a woman aged 18 to 35 with acute or convalescent COVID-19. Both conserved end residues are part of each CDR3. D genes are given only for firm matches. Clone size, where shown, is once, few, many, or a class for clones that have expanded.

d_gene: TRBD2
abundance: NA
j_gene: TRBJ2-1
v_gene: TRBV2
CDR3nt: TGTGCCAGCGGGGCCGGGCTAGCGGGAGTGGATGAGCAGTTCTTC
CDR3aa: CASGAGLAGVDEQFF

d_gene: NA
abundance: NA
j_gene: TRBJ2-7
v_gene: TRBV7-2
CDR3nt: TGTGCCAGCAGCTTAGTGCCGGATTACTACTCCTACGAGCAGTACTTC
CDR3aa: CASSLVPDYYSYEQYF

d_gene: NA
abundance: NA
j_gene: TRBJ1-2
v_gene: TRBV27
CDR3nt: TGTGCCAGCAGCTCCGGACAGAGCTATGGCTACACCTTC
CDR3aa: CASSSGQSYGYTF

d_gene: TRBD1
abundance: few
j_gene: TRBJ1-4
v_gene: TRBV18
CDR3nt: TGTGCCAGCTCACCGGGACAGGGGGGCGGAAAACTGTTTTTT
CDR3aa: CASSPGQGGGKLFF

d_gene: NA
abundance: once
j_gene: TRBJ1-5
v_gene: TRBV25-1
CDR3nt: TGTGCCAGCAGTTCAGGTGGGCAGCCCCAGCATTTT
CDR3aa: CASSSGGQPQHF

d_gene: TRBD1
abundance: NA
j_gene: TRBJ2-7
v_gene: TRBV7-3
CDR3nt: TGTGCCAGCAGCTCCCTCCGGGACAGGGTCTACGAGCAGTACTTC
CDR3aa: CASSSLRDRVYEQYF

d_gene: NA
abundance: NA
j_gene: TRBJ2-1
v_gene: TRBV7-2
CDR3nt: TGTGCCAGCAGCTTAGAGAGGACAGTCACCTACAATGAGCAGTTCTTC
CDR3aa: CASSLERTVTYNEQFF

d_gene: TRBD2
abundance: once
j_gene: TRBJ2-3
v_gene: TRBV6-5
CDR3nt: TGTGCCAGCAGTCCCCTAGCGGTTAGCACAGATACGCAGTATTTT
CDR3aa: CASSPLAVSTDTQYF

d_gene: TRBD1
abundance: NA
j_gene: TRBJ2-3
v_gene: TRBV23-1
CDR3nt: TGCGCCAGCAGTCTACTGGGACAGGGGATTAGCACAGATACGCAGTATTTT
CDR3aa: CASSLLGQGISTDTQYF

d_gene: NA
abundance: NA
j_gene: TRBJ1-5
v_gene: TRBV7-2
CDR3nt: TGTGCCAGCAGCTTCCAGAGCAATCAGCCCCAGCATTTT
CDR3aa: CASSFQSNQPQHF

d_gene: NA
abundance: NA
j_gene: TRBJ1-6
v_gene: TRBV6-5
CDR3nt: TGTGCCAGCAGCCGGGAGGGCGGGTCACCCCTCCACTTT
CDR3aa: CASSREGGSPLHF

d_gene: NA
abundance: NA
j_gene: TRBJ1-1
v_gene: TRBV28
CDR3nt: TGTGCCACACTGAGACGCGGAAACACTGAAGCTTTCTTT
CDR3aa: CATLRRGNTEAFF

d_gene: TRBD2
abundance: NA
j_gene: TRBJ2-7
v_gene: TRBV6-5
CDR3nt: TGTGCCAGCAGTTGGGAAGCGGGAGGCATTTCCGAGCAGTACTTC
CDR3aa: CASSWEAGGISEQYF

d_gene: TRBD1
abundance: NA
j_gene: TRBJ1-1
v_gene: TRBV4-3
CDR3nt: TGCGCCAGCAGCCAAGAGACAGGGCTCGGCACTGAAGCTTTCTTT
CDR3aa: CASSQETGLGTEAFF

d_gene: TRBD2
abundance: NA
j_gene: TRBJ2-3
v_gene: TRBV6-2/TRBV6-3
CDR3nt: TGTGCCAGCAGTTACACGGTCCTTCTAGCGGGAGGGGAAGATACGCAGTATTTT
CDR3aa: CASSYTVLLAGGEDTQYF

d_gene: NA
abundance: NA
j_gene: TRBJ2-2
v_gene: TRBV7-2
CDR3nt: TGTGCCAGCAGCTTAGGTGTAAACACCGGGGAGCTGTTTTTT
CDR3aa: CASSLGVNTGELFF

d_gene: NA
abundance: NA
j_gene: TRBJ2-5
v_gene: TRBV7-2
CDR3nt: TGTGCCAGCAGCTTAGTCCCTTGGGGGCAAGGGGAGACCCAGTACTTC
CDR3aa: CASSLVPWGQGETQYF

d_gene: NA
abundance: NA
j_gene: TRBJ1-6
v_gene: TRBV30
CDR3nt: TGTGCCTGGAGGAAAAGGGGCCCATTTTTTTCACCCCTCCACTTT
CDR3aa: CAWRKRGPFFSPLHF

d_gene: NA
abundance: NA
j_gene: TRBJ2-7
v_gene: TRBV30
CDR3nt: TGTGCCTGGACTACGGACAGCTCCTACGAGCAGTACTTC
CDR3aa: CAWTTDSSYEQYF

d_gene: TRBD1
abundance: few
j_gene: TRBJ1-1
v_gene: TRBV11-2
CDR3nt: TGTGCCAGCAGCTTGACAGGGGGAAGGACTGAAGCTTTCTTT
CDR3aa: CASSLTGGRTEAFF

d_gene: NA
abundance: few
j_gene: TRBJ1-6
v_gene: TRBV14
CDR3nt: TGTGCCAGCAGCCTACAATTTAATTCACCCCTCCACTTT
CDR3aa: CASSLQFNSPLHF

d_gene: TRBD1
abundance: NA
j_gene: TRBJ1-1
v_gene: TRBV6-5
CDR3nt: TGTGCCAGCTGCCAGGGACAGCCATCCACTGAAGCTTTCTTT
CDR3aa: CASCQGQPSTEAFF

d_gene: TRBD1
abundance: NA
j_gene: TRBJ2-7
v_gene: TRBV9
CDR3nt: TGTGCCAGCAGCGTAGCAGGTAGGACAGGGTTCTACGAGCAGTACTTC
CDR3aa: CASSVAGRTGFYEQYF

d_gene: TRBD2
abundance: NA
j_gene: TRBJ2-7
v_gene: TRBV30
CDR3nt: TGTGCCTGGAGTCTGAGGCTAGCGGGCTTCCGCGAGCAGTACTTC
CDR3aa: CAWSLRLAGFREQYF

d_gene: NA
abundance: NA
j_gene: TRBJ2-1
v_gene: TRBV7-3
CDR3nt: TGTGCCAGCAGCTTAAGTGGGTCCGGGACCTACAATGAGCAGTTCTTC
CDR3aa: CASSLSGSGTYNEQFF

d_gene: TRBD1
abundance: NA
j_gene: TRBJ1-4
v_gene: TRBV6-5
CDR3nt: TGTGCCACCAACCCTATAGGGGGCTCTGAAAAACTGTTTTTT
CDR3aa: CATNPIGGSEKLFF

d_gene: NA
abundance: NA
j_gene: TRBJ2-7
v_gene: TRBV29-1
CDR3nt: TGCAGCGTTGACGGAGGATACGAGCAGTACTTC
CDR3aa: CSVDGGYEQYF

d_gene: NA
abundance: NA
j_gene: TRBJ1-2
v_gene: TRBV5-6
CDR3nt: TGTGCCAGCAGCTCGGCGGGAGCTAACTATGGCTACACCTTC
CDR3aa: CASSSAGANYGYTF

d_gene: NA
abundance: NA
j_gene: TRBJ2-7
v_gene: TRBV6-1
CDR3nt: TGTGCCAGCAGTGAAGGCCTTGGGCCCTCCTACGAGCAGTACTTC
CDR3aa: CASSEGLGPSYEQYF

d_gene: TRBD1
abundance: NA
j_gene: TRBJ1-4
v_gene: TRBV10-1
CDR3nt: TGCGCCAGCAGCGCCGGGTCGACAGGGGGCCGGGAAAAACTGTTTTTT
CDR3aa: CASSAGSTGGREKLFF

d_gene: NA
abundance: NA
j_gene: TRBJ2-6
v_gene: TRBV4-2
CDR3nt: TGTGCCAGCAGCCAAGGCAGTTCTGGGGCCAACGTCCTGACTTTC
CDR3aa: CASSQGSSGANVLTF

d_gene: TRBD2
abundance: NA
j_gene: TRBJ2-7
v_gene: TRBV6-5
CDR3nt: TGTGCCAGCTTAGCTTGGACTAGCGGGGGTCCCGAGCAGTACTTC
CDR3aa: CASLAWTSGGPEQYF

d_gene: TRBD2
abundance: few
j_gene: TRBJ2-2
v_gene: TRBV18
CDR3nt: TGTGCCAGCTCACCTCGGACTAGCGGGAGGTCTGCAGGGGAGCTGTTTTTT
CDR3aa: CASSPRTSGRSAGELFF

d_gene: TRBD1
abundance: NA
j_gene: TRBJ1-2
v_gene: TRBV19
CDR3nt: TGTGCCAGTAGGACAGAGACAGGGAGCTTCTATGGCTACACCTTC
CDR3aa: CASRTETGSFYGYTF

d_gene: TRBD1
abundance: NA
j_gene: TRBJ1-6
v_gene: TRBV6-5
CDR3nt: TGTGCCAGCAGTTACTCGATTGTTCCAGGGGGCTCACCCCTCCACTTT
CDR3aa: CASSYSIVPGGSPLHF

d_gene: TRBD2
abundance: NA
j_gene: TRBJ2-1
v_gene: TRBV7-9
CDR3nt: TGTGCCAGCATCACGGGCGGGAGGGATGAGCAGTTCTTC
CDR3aa: CASITGGRDEQFF

d_gene: TRBD1
abundance: NA
j_gene: TRBJ2-2
v_gene: TRBV30
CDR3nt: TGTGCCTGCCCCGGGACAGGGAGGAACACCGGGGAGCTGTTTTTT
CDR3aa: CACPGTGRNTGELFF

d_gene: TRBD2
abundance: NA
j_gene: TRBJ2-1
v_gene: TRBV24-1
CDR3nt: TGTGCCACCAGTGAGAGCCTAGCGGGAGCACAGCAGTTCTTC
CDR3aa: CATSESLAGAQQFF

d_gene: TRBD1
abundance: NA
j_gene: TRBJ1-6
v_gene: TRBV11-2
CDR3nt: TGTGCCAGCAGCTTAGCCCCCGACAGGGCTCGATCACCCCTCCACTTT
CDR3aa: CASSLAPDRARSPLHF

d_gene: NA
abundance: NA
j_gene: TRBJ1-6
v_gene: TRBV28
CDR3nt: TGTGCCAGCAGTTTATGGAGCAGGGGAATGTCACCCCTCCACTTT
CDR3aa: CASSLWSRGMSPLHF

d_gene: NA
abundance: NA
j_gene: TRBJ1-3
v_gene: TRBV6-5
CDR3nt: TGTGCCAGCGACAGTGCCTCCTCTGGAAACACCATATATTTT
CDR3aa: CASDSASSGNTIYF

d_gene: NA
abundance: NA
j_gene: TRBJ2-5
v_gene: TRBV30
CDR3nt: TGTGCCTGGAGTGACGGAGAGACCCAGTACTTC
CDR3aa: CAWSDGETQYF

d_gene: TRBD1
abundance: NA
j_gene: TRBJ1-1
v_gene: TRBV28
CDR3nt: TGTGCCAGCAGTACAGGGGGCTTGGTCACTGAAGCTTTCTTT
CDR3aa: CASSTGGLVTEAFF

d_gene: TRBD1
abundance: once
j_gene: TRBJ2-1
v_gene: TRBV5-8
CDR3nt: TGTGCCAGCAGCCTAGACAGGGGGCGGTACAATGAGCAGTTCTTC
CDR3aa: CASSLDRGRYNEQFF

d_gene: TRBD2
abundance: NA
j_gene: TRBJ2-5
v_gene: TRBV3-1/TRBV3-2
CDR3nt: TGTGCCAGCAGCCGCCGTGGGGGAGGGGAAGAGACCCAGTACTTC
CDR3aa: CASSRRGGGEETQYF

d_gene: NA
abundance: NA
j_gene: TRBJ2-1
v_gene: TRBV6-5
CDR3nt: TGTGCCAGCAGTTACTCTCGGGAGCAGTTCTTC
CDR3aa: CASSYSREQFF

d_gene: NA
abundance: once
j_gene: TRBJ2-1
v_gene: TRBV30
CDR3nt: TGTGCCGGGACTCTTGTCTACAATGAGCAGTTCTTC
CDR3aa: CAGTLVYNEQFF

d_gene: TRBD1
abundance: NA
j_gene: TRBJ1-6
v_gene: TRBV3-1/TRBV3-2
CDR3nt: TGTGCCAGCAGCCAACAATTACAGGGGGTGGATTCACCCCTCCACTTT
CDR3aa: CASSQQLQGVDSPLHF

d_gene: NA
abundance: NA
j_gene: TRBJ1-6
v_gene: TRBV7-2
CDR3nt: TGTGCCAGCGTCGGACAGATTAATTCACCCCTCCACTTT
CDR3aa: CASVGQINSPLHF

d_gene: NA
abundance: NA
j_gene: TRBJ2-7
v_gene: TRBV10-3
CDR3nt: TGTGCCATCAGCCCTCCCTGGACCAATCCGGGGTGGGAGCAGTACTTC
CDR3aa: CAISPPWTNPGWEQYF

d_gene: NA
abundance: few
j_gene: TRBJ2-1
v_gene: TRBV11-2
CDR3nt: TGTGCCAGCAGCCTAAGAGTGAGCTCCTACAATGAGCAGTTCTTC
CDR3aa: CASSLRVSSYNEQFF

d_gene: TRBD2
abundance: NA
j_gene: TRBJ2-1
v_gene: TRBV6-2/TRBV6-3
CDR3nt: TGTGCCAGCAGTTACTCGAGTACTCCGGGACTAGGGTACGATGAGCAGTTCTTC
CDR3aa: CASSYSSTPGLGYDEQFF

d_gene: TRBD1
abundance: NA
j_gene: TRBJ1-2
v_gene: TRBV29-1
CDR3nt: TGCAGCACAGGAACCCAGACAGGGGAAGGTGGCTACACCTTC
CDR3aa: CSTGTQTGEGGYTF

d_gene: NA
abundance: NA
j_gene: TRBJ2-3
v_gene: TRBV19
CDR3nt: TGTGCCAGTAGCACTTTATGGGGGCCGGGCACAGATACGCAGTATTTT
CDR3aa: CASSTLWGPGTDTQYF

d_gene: NA
abundance: NA
j_gene: TRBJ2-3
v_gene: TRBV6-2/TRBV6-3
CDR3nt: TGTGCCAGCAGTTACCGGTCAGATACGCAGTATTTT
CDR3aa: CASSYRSDTQYF